This TCR beta chain comes out of a study of Graves' ophthalmopathy and Graves' hyperthyroidism. Study-wide context: Peripheral blood sampling preceded any treatment and occurred at initial diagnosis. The study, taken as a whole, reports: Separation of ophthalmopathy from stable hyperthyroidism was achieved by a 13-signature model, at 85% to 90% sensitivity and approximately 81% specificity. The model predicted ophthalmopathy progression with 60% to 71% sensitivity and around 72% specificity.

Ophthalmopathy in the donors was of moderate-to-severe activity, with CAS ≥3, NOSPECS ≥4 and duration under 3 months. This clonotype appeared many times. The antigen is unknown. Investigators amplified TCR beta CDR3 regions from RNA transcripts. Scientists carried out first-round RT-PCR using HTBI primers and then a second-round multiplex PCR. One entry per CDR3 protein, called by TCRdb with MiXCR from the multiplex PCR reads. This sample has fewer than 600,000 distinct CDR3 sequences, with around 15% found just once. The CDR3 has 12 amino acids. V was pared by 4 bases and J by 6 bases, with 9 bases between. Germline V gene lookup returns CDR1 LNHDA and CDR2 SQIVND (reference sequence).

The material sequenced was blood. The clonotype comes from a woman between 25 and 40 years old with Graves' ophthalmopathy. This chain connects TRBV19 to TRBJ1-2, with D unclear. For the CDR3, the DNA is TGTGCCAGTAGTAATTCTGAAAATGGCTACACCTTC. Translated, it gives CASSNSENGYTF. Full variable domain (remainder filled in from reference TRBV19 and TRBJ1-2): DGGITQSPKYLFRKEGQNVTLSCEQNLNHDAMYWYRQDPGQGLRLIYYSQIVNDFQKGDIAEGYSVSREKKESFPLTVTSAQKNPTAFYLCASSNSENGYTFGSGTRLTVV.